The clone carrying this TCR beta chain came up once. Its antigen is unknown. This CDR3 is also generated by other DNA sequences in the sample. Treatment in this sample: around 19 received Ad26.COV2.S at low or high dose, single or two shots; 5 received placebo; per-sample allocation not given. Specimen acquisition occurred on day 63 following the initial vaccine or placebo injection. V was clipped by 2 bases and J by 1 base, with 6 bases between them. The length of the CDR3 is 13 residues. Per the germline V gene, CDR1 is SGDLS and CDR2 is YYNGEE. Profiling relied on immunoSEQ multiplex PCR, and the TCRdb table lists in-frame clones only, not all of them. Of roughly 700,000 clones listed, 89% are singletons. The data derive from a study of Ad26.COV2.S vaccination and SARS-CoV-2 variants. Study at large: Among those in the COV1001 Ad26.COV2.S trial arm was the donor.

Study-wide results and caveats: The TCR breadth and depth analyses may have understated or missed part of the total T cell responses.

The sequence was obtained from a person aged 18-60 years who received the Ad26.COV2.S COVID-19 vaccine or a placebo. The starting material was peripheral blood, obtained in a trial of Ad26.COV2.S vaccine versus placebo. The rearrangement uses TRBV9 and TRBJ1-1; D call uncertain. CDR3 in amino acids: CASSVGWNTEAFF. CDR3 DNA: TGTGCCAGCAGCGTTGGGTGGAACACTGAAGCTTTCTTT. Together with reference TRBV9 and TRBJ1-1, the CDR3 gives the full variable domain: DSGVTQTPKHLITATGQRVTLRCSPRSGDLSVYWYQQSLDQGLQFLIQYYNGEERAKGNILERFSAQQFPDLHSELNLSSLELGDSALYFCASSVGWNTEAFFGQGTRLTVV.